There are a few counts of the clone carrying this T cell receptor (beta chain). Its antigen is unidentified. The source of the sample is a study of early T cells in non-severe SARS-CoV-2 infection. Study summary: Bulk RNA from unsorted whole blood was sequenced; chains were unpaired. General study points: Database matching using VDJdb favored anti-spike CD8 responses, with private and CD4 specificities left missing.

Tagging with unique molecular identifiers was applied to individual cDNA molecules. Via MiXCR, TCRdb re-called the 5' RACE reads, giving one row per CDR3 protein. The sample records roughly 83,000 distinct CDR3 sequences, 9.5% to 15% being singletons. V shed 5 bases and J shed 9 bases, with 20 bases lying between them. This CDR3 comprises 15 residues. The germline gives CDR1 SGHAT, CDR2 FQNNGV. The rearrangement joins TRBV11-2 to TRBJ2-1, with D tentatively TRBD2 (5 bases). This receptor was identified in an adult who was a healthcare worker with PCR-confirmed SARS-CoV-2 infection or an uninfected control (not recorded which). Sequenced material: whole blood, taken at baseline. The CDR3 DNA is TGTGCCAGCAGCCGGGGAACAAATTTTCGTGGTGAGCAGTTCTTC. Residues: CASSRGTNFRGEQFF.